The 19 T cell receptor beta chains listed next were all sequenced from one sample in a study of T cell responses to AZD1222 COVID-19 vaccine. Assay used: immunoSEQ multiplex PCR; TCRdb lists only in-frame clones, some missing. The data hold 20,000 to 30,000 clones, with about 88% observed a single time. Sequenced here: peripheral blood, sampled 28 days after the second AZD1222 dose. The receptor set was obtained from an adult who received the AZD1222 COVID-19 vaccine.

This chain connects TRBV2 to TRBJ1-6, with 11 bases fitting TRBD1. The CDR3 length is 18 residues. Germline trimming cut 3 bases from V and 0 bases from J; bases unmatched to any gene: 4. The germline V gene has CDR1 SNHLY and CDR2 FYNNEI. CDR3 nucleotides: TGTGCCAGCAGTGAGATAGGACAGGGGGCCTCCTATAATTCACCCCTCCACTTT. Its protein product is CASSEIGQGASYNSPLHF.

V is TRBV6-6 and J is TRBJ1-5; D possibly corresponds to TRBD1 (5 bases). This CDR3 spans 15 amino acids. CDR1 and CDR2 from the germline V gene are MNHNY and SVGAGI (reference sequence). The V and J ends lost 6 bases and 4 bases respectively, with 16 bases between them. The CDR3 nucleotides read TGTGCCAGCAGGGGGGGACCGGAAAATAATCAGCCCCAGCATTTT. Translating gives CASRGGPENNQPQHF.

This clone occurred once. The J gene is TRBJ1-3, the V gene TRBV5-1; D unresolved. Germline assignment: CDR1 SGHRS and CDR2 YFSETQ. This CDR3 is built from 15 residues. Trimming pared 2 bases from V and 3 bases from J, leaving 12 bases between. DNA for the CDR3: TGCGCCAGCAGCTTCGGTAGCCCGGATGGAAACACCATATATTTT. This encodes CASSFGSPDGNTIYF.

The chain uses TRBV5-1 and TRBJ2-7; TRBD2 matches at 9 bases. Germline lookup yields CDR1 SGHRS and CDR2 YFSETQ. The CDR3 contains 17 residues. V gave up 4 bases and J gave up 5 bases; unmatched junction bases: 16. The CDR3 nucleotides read TGCGCCAGCAGCGTGCGGGGGGAGACTAGCGGCATTAACGAGCAGTACTTC. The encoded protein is CASSVRGETSGINEQYF.

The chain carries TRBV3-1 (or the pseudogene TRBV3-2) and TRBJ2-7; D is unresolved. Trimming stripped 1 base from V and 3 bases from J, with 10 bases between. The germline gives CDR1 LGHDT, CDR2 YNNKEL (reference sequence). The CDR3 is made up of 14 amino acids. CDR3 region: CASSQGVGNYEQYF. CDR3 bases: TGTGCCAGCAGCCAAGGTGTCGGCAACTACGAGCAGTACTTC.

As DNA, the CDR3 is TGTGCCAGCTCGCCAAACAGGGGAAGCTCCTACGAGCAGTACTTC. It codes for CASSPNRGSSYEQYF. The chain recombines TRBV18 with TRBJ2-7; 7 nucleotides match TRBD1. The CDR3 totals 15 residues. J gave up 0 bases and V 6 bases, and 8 bases lay outside the gene matches. CDR1 and CDR2 from the germline V gene are KGHSH and LQKENI.

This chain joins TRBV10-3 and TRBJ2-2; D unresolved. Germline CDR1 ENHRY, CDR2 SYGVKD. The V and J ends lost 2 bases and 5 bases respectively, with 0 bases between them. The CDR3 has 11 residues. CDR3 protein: CAISETGELFF. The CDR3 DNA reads TGTGCCATCAGTGAGACCGGGGAGCTGTTTTTT.

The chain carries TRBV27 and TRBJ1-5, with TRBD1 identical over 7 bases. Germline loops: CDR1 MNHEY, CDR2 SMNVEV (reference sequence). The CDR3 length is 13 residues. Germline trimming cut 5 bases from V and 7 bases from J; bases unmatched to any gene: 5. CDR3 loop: CASSPLRGQPQHF. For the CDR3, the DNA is TGTGCCAGCAGTCCCCTCAGGGGGCAGCCCCAGCATTTT.

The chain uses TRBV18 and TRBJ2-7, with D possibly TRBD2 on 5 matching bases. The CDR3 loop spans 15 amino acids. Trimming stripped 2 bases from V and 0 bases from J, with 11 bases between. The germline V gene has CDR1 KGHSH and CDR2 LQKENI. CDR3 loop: CASSPGEGSSYEQYF. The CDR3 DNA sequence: TGTGCCAGCTCACCAGGGGAAGGGAGCTCCTACGAGCAGTACTTC.

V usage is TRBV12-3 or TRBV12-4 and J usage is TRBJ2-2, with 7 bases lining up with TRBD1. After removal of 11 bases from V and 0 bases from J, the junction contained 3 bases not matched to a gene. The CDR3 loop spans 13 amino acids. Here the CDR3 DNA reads TGTGCCGGGGGACAGACGAACACCGGGGAGCTGTTTTTT. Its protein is CAGGQTNTGELFF.

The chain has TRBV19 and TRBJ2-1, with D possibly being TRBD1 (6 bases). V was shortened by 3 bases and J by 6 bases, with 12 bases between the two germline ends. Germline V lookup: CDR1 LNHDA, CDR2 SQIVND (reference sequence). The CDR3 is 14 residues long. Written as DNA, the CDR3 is TGTGCCAGTAGTATCGGCAGGGGAAGCAATGAGCAGTTCTTC. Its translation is CASSIGRGSNEQFF.

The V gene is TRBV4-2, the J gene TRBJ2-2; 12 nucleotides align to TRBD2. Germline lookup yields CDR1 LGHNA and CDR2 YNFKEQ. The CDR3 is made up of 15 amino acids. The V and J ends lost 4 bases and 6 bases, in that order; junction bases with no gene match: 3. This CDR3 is CASSPRLAGAGELFF. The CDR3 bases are TGTGCCAGCAGCCCGCGACTAGCGGGAGCCGGGGAGCTGTTTTTT.

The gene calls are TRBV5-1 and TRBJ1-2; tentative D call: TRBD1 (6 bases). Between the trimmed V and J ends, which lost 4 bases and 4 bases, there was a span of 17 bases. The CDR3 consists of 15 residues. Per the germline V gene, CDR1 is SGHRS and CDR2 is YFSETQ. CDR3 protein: CASSPSTGSFYGYTF. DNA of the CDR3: TGCGCCAGCAGCCCCTCGACAGGCTCCTTCTATGGCTACACCTTC.

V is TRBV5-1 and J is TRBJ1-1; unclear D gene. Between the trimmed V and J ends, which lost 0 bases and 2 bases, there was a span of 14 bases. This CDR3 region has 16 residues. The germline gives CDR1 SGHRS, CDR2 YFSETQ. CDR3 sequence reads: CASSLAQPWGNTEAFF. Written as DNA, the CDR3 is TGCGCCAGCAGCTTGGCCCAACCGTGGGGTAACACTGAAGCTTTCTTT.

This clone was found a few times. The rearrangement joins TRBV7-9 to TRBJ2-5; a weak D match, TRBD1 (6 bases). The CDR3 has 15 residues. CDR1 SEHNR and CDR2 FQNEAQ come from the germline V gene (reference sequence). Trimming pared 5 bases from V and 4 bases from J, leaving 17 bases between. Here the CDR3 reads CASSPKNRVGETQYF. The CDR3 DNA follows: TGTGCCAGCAGCCCTAAAAACAGGGTTGGAGAGACCCAGTACTTC.

In DNA form, the CDR3 reads TGTGCCAGCAGTTTATCGCTAGCGGGAGGGGAAAATGAGCAGTTCTTC. Its protein is CASSLSLAGGENEQFF. The chain is built from TRBV27 and TRBJ2-1; 12 bases agree with TRBD2. Germline-derived CDR1 and CDR2 are MNHEY and SMNVEV (reference sequence). J was trimmed by 7 bases and V by 0 bases; bases with no gene match: 4. The CDR3 is 16 residues long.

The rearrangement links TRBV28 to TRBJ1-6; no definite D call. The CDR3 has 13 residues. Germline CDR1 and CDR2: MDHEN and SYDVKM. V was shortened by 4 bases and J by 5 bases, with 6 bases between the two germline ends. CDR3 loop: CASSSTNNSPLHF. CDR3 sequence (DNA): TGTGCCAGCAGTTCGACCAATAATTCACCCCTCCACTTT.

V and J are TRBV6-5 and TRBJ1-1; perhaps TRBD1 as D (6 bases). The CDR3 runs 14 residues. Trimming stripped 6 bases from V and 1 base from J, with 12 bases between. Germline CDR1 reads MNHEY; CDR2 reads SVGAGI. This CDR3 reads CASSASGQNTEAFF. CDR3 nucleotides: TGTGCCAGCAGCGCCTCGGGACAGAACACTGAAGCTTTCTTT.

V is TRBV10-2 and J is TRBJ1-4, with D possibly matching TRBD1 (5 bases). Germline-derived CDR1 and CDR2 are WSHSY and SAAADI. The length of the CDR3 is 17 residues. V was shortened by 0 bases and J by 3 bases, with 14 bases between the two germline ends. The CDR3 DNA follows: TGCGCCAGCAGTGAGTCGATACAGGAGGGTGCTAATGAAAAACTGTTTTTT. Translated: CASSESIQEGANEKLFF.